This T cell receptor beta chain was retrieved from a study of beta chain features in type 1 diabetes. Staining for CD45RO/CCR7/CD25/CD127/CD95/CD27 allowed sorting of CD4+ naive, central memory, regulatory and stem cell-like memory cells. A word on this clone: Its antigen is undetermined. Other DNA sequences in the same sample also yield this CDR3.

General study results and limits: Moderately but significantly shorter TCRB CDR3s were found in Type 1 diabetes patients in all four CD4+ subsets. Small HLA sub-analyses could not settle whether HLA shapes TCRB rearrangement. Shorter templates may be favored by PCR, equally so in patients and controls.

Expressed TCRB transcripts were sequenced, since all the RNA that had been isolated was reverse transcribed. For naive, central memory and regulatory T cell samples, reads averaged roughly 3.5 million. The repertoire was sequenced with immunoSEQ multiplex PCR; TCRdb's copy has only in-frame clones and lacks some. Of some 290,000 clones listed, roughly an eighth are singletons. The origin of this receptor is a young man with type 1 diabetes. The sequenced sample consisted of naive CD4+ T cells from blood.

DNA for the CDR3: TGTGCCAGCAGGCCCAGCGGATCCTACGAGCAGTACTTC. The encoded protein is CASRPSGSYEQYF. The chain couples TRBV25-1 to TRBJ2-7; maybe TRBD2 (5 bases). Germline V CDR1 and CDR2: MGHDK, SYGVNS. Deletions cut 6 bases from V and 1 base from J, with 10 bases between. This CDR3 has 13 residues.